Each of the 32 T cell receptor beta chains below was sequenced from the same sample in a study of brain T cells in children with intractable seizures. Method: immunoSEQ multiplex PCR; TCRdb's copy keeps in-frame clones and lacks some. The table has about 350,000 clones, over 90% seen once. Time point defined: blood from clinic visit 5 months post-surgery; TSC patient then seizure free. The sample was peripheral blood, taken roughly 5 months after surgery. The receptors come from a boy less than two years old with tuberous sclerosis and intractable seizures.

The chain couples TRBV7-2 to TRBJ1-5, with D unclear. The CDR3 is 13 amino acids. The ends were cut back, 5 bases at V and 9 bases at J, with 14 bases in the middle. Germline loops: CDR1 SGHTA, CDR2 FQGNSA. Written as DNA, the CDR3 is TGTGCCAGCAGCAACGGACCCCGGGCGCCCCAGCATTTT. Translated: CASSNGPRAPQHF.

This chain connects TRBV2 to TRBJ2-1; tentative D call: TRBD1 (5 bases). This CDR3 has 20 residues. Germline CDR1 reads SNHLY; CDR2 reads FYNNEI. The ends were cut back, 9 bases at V and 4 bases at J, with 34 bases in the middle. The CDR3 DNA sequence: TGTGCCAGGACTGATGACCCAATGGTAATTCTTCCATGGACATACAATGAGCAGTTCTTC. This codes for CARTDDPMVILPWTYNEQFF.

V and J are TRBV2 and TRBJ1-5; D is possibly TRBD1 (6 bases). CDR1 is SNHLY and CDR2 is FYNNEI in the germline V gene. The CDR3 loop spans 14 amino acids. V lost 6 bases, J lost 6 bases, and 15 bases lay in between. Here the CDR3 DNA reads TGTGCCAGCAGGGGGGCCCCCGGCGGTCAGCCCCAGCATTTT. Amino acid sequence: CASRGAPGGQPQHF.

The chain employs TRBV19 and TRBJ2-7; 10 bases are a match to TRBD2. CDR3 length equals 14 residues. V shed 5 bases and J 0 bases; nucleotides not matched to a gene: 1. Per germline, CDR1 LNHDA and CDR2 SQIVND (reference sequence). CDR3 sequence: CASSWTSGSYEQYF. DNA of the CDR3: TGTGCCAGTAGTTGGACTAGCGGCTCCTACGAGCAGTACTTC.

The CDR3 nucleotides read TGCAGTGCTAGTGTCGGCTACACCTTC. Amino acid sequence: CSASVGYTF. V is TRBV20-1 and J is TRBJ1-2; D is ambiguous. CDR1 and CDR2 (germline): DFQATT, SNEGSKA (reference sequence). The CDR3 has 9 residues. V was pared by 3 bases and J by 8 bases, with 4 bases between.

The V and J genes are TRBV5-1 and TRBJ2-2, with D hard to call. Trimming pared 3 bases from V and 2 bases from J, leaving 11 bases between. Germline V gives CDR1 SGHRS, CDR2 YFSETQ. The CDR3 contains 15 residues. CDR3 nucleotide sequence: TGCGCCAGCAGCTCCGCGATGGGAAACACCGGGGAGCTGTTTTTT. Translating gives CASSSAMGNTGELFF.

This clone was counted only a few times. The CDR3 is CASSRDVSEQYF. The CDR3 DNA reads as TGTGCCAGCAGCCGTGATGTCTCCGAGCAGTACTTC. The rearrangement joins TRBV5-4 to TRBJ2-7; D remains unclear. CDR3 size: 12 residues. V dropped 4 bases and J dropped 6 bases, with 11 bases sitting between them. From germline, CDR1 is SGHNT and CDR2 YYREEE (reference sequence).

The J gene is TRBJ2-1, the V gene TRBV25-1; 7 bases align to TRBD2. In germline, CDR1 is MGHDK, CDR2 SYGVNS. The J segment lost 7 bases and the V segment lost 4 bases, leaving 10 bases of the junction unmatched. There are 15 residues in the CDR3. The CDR3 sequence is CASSGSGVQQNEQFF. CDR3 DNA: TGTGCCAGCAGTGGGAGCGGGGTCCAGCAGAATGAGCAGTTCTTC.

In its sample, this clone was seen a few times. This sequence joins TRBV4-1 and TRBJ2-7; D perhaps matches TRBD2 (5 bases). The CDR3 has 15 amino acids. V gave up 0 bases and J gave up 0 bases, with 9 bases separating them. Per the germline V gene, CDR1 is MGHRA and CDR2 is YSYEKL. CDR3 sequence reads: CASSQDRRSSYEQYF. CDR3 sequence (DNA): TGCGCCAGCAGCCAAGACCGGAGGAGCTCCTACGAGCAGTACTTC.

The rearrangement uses TRBV28 and TRBJ1-5; 8 bases are a match to TRBD1. Germline V gene data show CDR1 as MDHEN and CDR2 as SYDVKM. The CDR3 is 15 amino acids. Germline trimming cut 4 bases from V and 7 bases from J; bases unmatched to any gene: 9. The CDR3 loop reads CASSSTGQGGQPQHF. In DNA, the CDR3 is TGTGCCAGCAGTTCAACCGGACAGGGAGGACAGCCCCAGCATTTT.

The rearrangement links TRBV2 to TRBJ2-6, with D perhaps TRBD1 (5 bases). This CDR3 comprises 16 residues. CDR1 and CDR2 (germline): SNHLY, FYNNEI. V lost 5 bases and J lost 2, with 13 bases in between. CDR3 DNA sequence: TGTGCCAGCAGTTCTCTTAGGACAACTGGGGCCAACGTCCTGACTTTC. Translation: CASSSLRTTGANVLTF.

The rearrangement uses TRBV2 and TRBJ1-1; D gene unclear. CDR3 size: 12 residues. V was clipped by 6 bases and J by 12 bases, with 17 bases between them. Germline V CDR1 and CDR2: SNHLY, FYNNEI. For the CDR3, the DNA is TGTGCCAGCAGGGTGATTAGTAGTAAACCTTTCTTT. Translation: CASRVISSKPFF.

V gene TRBV30 combines with J gene TRBJ2-7; no definite D call. V was trimmed by 0 bases and J by 0 bases, leaving 9 bases between them. CDR1 GTSNPN and CDR2 SVGIG come from the germline V gene (reference sequence). This CDR3 spans 14 amino acids. In DNA form, the CDR3 reads TGTGCCTGGAGTGTACCGTACTTCTCCTACGAGCAGTACTTC. Its protein is CAWSVPYFSYEQYF.

This clone was seen once. The junction and the germline gene differ at one end; a read error may be behind it. V and J are TRBV29-1 and TRBJ1-1, with D possibly TRBD1 on 5 matching bases. The V gene's germline CDR1 is SQVTM and CDR2 ANQGSEA. There are 14 residues in the CDR3. CDR3 in amino acids: CSVEAGSMNTEAFF. The CDR3 region has the DNA TGCAGCGTAGAAGCAGGGTCCATGAACACTGAAGCTTTCTTT.

This chain connects TRBV4-1 to TRBJ2-7, with D perhaps TRBD2 (5 bases). The V end was cut by 0 bases, the J end by 2 bases, with 14 bases between. The CDR3 extends over 16 amino acids. Germline loops: CDR1 MGHRA, CDR2 YSYEKL. The CDR3 coding sequence is TGCGCCAGCAGCCAAGAAGCTAGCAGATACACCTACGAGCAGTACTTC. This gives the protein CASSQEASRYTYEQYF.

This rearrangement joins TRBV10-2 to TRBJ1-2; D unclear. Trimming took off 6 bases at V and 8 bases at J, with 16 bases between the two ends. CDR3 size: 13 residues. Germline values: CDR1 WSHSY, CDR2 SAAADI. Here the CDR3 reads CASRPQSGNGYTF. As DNA, the CDR3 is TGCGCCAGCAGACCACAATCGGGGAACGGCTACACCTTC.

The rearrangement links TRBV30 to TRBJ2-5, with D possibly called TRBD1 or TRBD2 (5 bases each). The germline V and J ends were trimmed by 2 bases and 1 base, with 8 bases remaining between them. Germline values: CDR1 GTSNPN, CDR2 SVGIG (reference sequence). The CDR3 sequence is 13 residues long. CDR3 DNA: TGTGCCTGGAGTTTTGGGGGCCAAGAGACCCAGTACTTC. This gives the protein CAWSFGGQETQYF.

Only a few counts were recorded for this clone. The chain employs TRBV23-1 and TRBJ2-4; D not resolved. TRBV23-1 is annotated as an ORF whose role is uncertain. The CDR3 runs 16 residues. The ends were cut back, 0 bases at V and 5 bases at J, with 14 bases in the middle. The CDR3 here is CASSQSVPSGQNIQYF. The CDR3, as DNA: TGCGCCAGCAGTCAATCGGTCCCCTCCGGTCAAAACATTCAGTACTTC.

The rearrangement uses TRBV19 and TRBJ2-3; 10 nucleotides match TRBD2. The CDR3 length is 16 residues. Germline values: CDR1 LNHDA, CDR2 SQIVND (reference sequence). Unmatched junction bases numbered 6, after V lost 3 bases and J lost 3 bases. CDR3 coding DNA: TGTGCCAGTAGTATTTCATCGGGACTAGCGACAGATACGCAGTATTTT. It codes for CASSISSGLATDTQYF.

V is TRBV5-6 and J is TRBJ2-1, with D maybe TRBD2 (6 bases). Germline CDR1 SGHDT, CDR2 YYEEEE. The CDR3 has 13 amino acids. Trimming pared 4 bases from V and 9 bases from J, leaving 14 bases between. CDR3 region: CASSPLGGTEQFF. CDR3 DNA sequence: TGTGCCAGCAGCCCCCTCGGGGGTACTGAGCAGTTCTTC.

The chain is built from TRBV5-4 and TRBJ2-3; no firm D call. The CDR3 has 13 residues. The V and J ends lost 2 bases and 2 bases respectively, with 6 bases between them. Looked up from germline, CDR1 is SGHNT and CDR2 is YYREEE (reference sequence). The CDR3 protein is CASSFLNTDTQYF. CDR3 nucleotides: TGTGCCAGCAGCTTCCTTAACACAGATACGCAGTATTTT.

The chain uses TRBV6-6 and TRBJ2-1; D not certain. This CDR3 spans 14 amino acids. V was trimmed by 6 bases and J by 2 bases, leaving 11 bases between them. Germline assignment: CDR1 MNHNY and CDR2 SVGAGI (reference sequence). The CDR3 reads CASSLERAYNEQFF. In nucleotides, the CDR3 is TGTGCCAGCAGCCTCGAACGGGCCTACAATGAGCAGTTCTTC.

The J gene is TRBJ2-1, the V gene TRBV5-6; D is possibly TRBD2 (5 bases). V lost 6 bases, J lost 9 bases, and 22 bases lay in between. CDR3 length: 15 amino acids. Germline CDR1 reads SGHDT; CDR2 reads YYEEEE. Here the CDR3 reads CASNWRGYLAGEQFF. CDR3 bases: TGTGCCAGCAACTGGAGAGGGTATTTGGCGGGTGAGCAGTTCTTC.

This chain joins TRBV28 and TRBJ2-1; 7 nucleotides agree with TRBD2. J was trimmed by 1 base and V by 6 bases; bases with no gene match: 9. Germline values: CDR1 MDHEN, CDR2 SYDVKM. This CDR3 is built from 16 residues. In nucleotides, the CDR3 is TGTGCCAGCAGCCCGGCGGGAGTGATGTCCTACAATGAGCAGTTCTTC. Its protein product is CASSPAGVMSYNEQFF.

The J gene is TRBJ1-3, the V gene TRBV25-1, with a tentative D call TRBD1 (5 bases). Trimming stripped 2 bases from V and 6 bases from J, with 14 bases between. The CDR3 runs 15 residues. CDR1 and CDR2 (germline): MGHDK, SYGVNS. As DNA, the CDR3 is TGTGCCAGCAGTGAAATTAAAGACAGATTAAACACCATATATTTT. Its protein product is CASSEIKDRLNTIYF.

CDR3 protein: CASINRGSYEQYF. The CDR3, as DNA: TGTGCCAGCATAAACAGGGGGTCCTACGAGCAGTACTTC. The V call is TRBV7-8, the J call TRBJ2-7, with TRBD1 matching 8 bases. The CDR3 has 13 residues. With 7 bases clipped from V and 1 base from J, the junction kept 3 bases outside the gene matches. Germline values: CDR1 SGHVS, CDR2 FQNEAQ.

This rearrangement joins TRBV3-1 (or the pseudogene TRBV3-2) to TRBJ1-1; a weak D match, TRBD1 (6 bases). The CDR3 is made up of 15 amino acids. From germline, CDR1 is LGHDT and CDR2 YNNKEL (reference sequence). Trimming shortened V by 3 bases and J by 0 bases, and 11 bases separated the two germline ends. The CDR3, as DNA: TGTGCCAGCAGCCACCATGACAGGATGAACACTGAAGCTTTCTTT. Its protein product is CASSHHDRMNTEAFF.

This clone showed up just a few times. The chain is built from TRBV28 and TRBJ1-2; 8 nucleotides match TRBD1. V was pared by 6 bases and J by 2 bases, with 11 bases of the junction left unmatched. Germline CDR1 MDHEN, CDR2 SYDVKM. CDR3 length: 16 amino acids. The CDR3 DNA is TGTGCCAGCAGCCCCGTTGGACAGGGATCCAACTATGGCTACACCTTC. Its translation: CASSPVGQGSNYGYTF.

The genes are TRBV5-1 and TRBJ2-5; D call uncertain. The CDR3 covers 14 residues. V lost 3 bases and J 4 bases, leaving 13 bases between the germline ends. Germline CDR1 reads SGHRS; CDR2 reads YFSETQ. CDR3 nucleotide sequence: TGCGCCAGCAGCTCAGCCCCCTCGCGAGAGACCCAGTACTTC. It encodes CASSSAPSRETQYF.

This chain joins TRBV19 and TRBJ2-1; 7 bases match TRBD1. The germline V gene has CDR1 LNHDA and CDR2 SQIVND (reference sequence). CDR3 size: 13 residues. Germline trimming cut 9 bases from V and 0 bases from J; bases unmatched to any gene: 2. The CDR3 DNA reads TGTGCCAGCCGGGACAGCTCCTACAATGAGCAGTTCTTC. Its translation is CASRDSSYNEQFF.

The V gene is TRBV7-8, the J gene TRBJ2-5, with a possible D match to TRBD1 (7 bases). Deletions cut 5 bases from V and 5 bases from J, with 18 bases between. CDR3 size: 15 residues. Germline-derived CDR1 and CDR2 are SGHVS and FQNEAQ. The CDR3 sequence is CASSPSGGGLETQYF. DNA of the CDR3: TGTGCCAGCAGCCCTAGTGGAGGGGGCCTGGAGACCCAGTACTTC.

The V gene is TRBV9, the J gene TRBJ2-7; tentative D call: TRBD1 (6 bases). V dropped 4 bases and J dropped 3 bases, with 14 bases sitting between them. This CDR3 has 14 amino acids. Germline CDR1 reads SGDLS; CDR2 reads YYNGEE. Written as DNA, the CDR3 is TGTGCCAGCAGCCCAGGGACATCAGGCTACGAGCAGTACTTC. Amino acids: CASSPGTSGYEQYF.